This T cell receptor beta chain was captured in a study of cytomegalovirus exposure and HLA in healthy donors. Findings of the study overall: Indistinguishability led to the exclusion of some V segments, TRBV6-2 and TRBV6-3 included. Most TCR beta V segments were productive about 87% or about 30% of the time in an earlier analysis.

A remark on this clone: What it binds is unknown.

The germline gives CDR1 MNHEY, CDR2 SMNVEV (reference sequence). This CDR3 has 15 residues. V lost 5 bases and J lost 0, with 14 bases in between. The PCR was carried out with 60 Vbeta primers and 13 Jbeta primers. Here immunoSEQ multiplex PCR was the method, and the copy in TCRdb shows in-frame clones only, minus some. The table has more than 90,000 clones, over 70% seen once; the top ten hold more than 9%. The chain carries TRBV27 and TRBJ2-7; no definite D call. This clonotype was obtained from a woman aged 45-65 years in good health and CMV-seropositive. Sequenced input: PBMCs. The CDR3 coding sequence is TGTGCCAGCAGTCCCCAGGCCACCATCTCCTACGAGCAGTACTTC. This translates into CASSPQATISYEQYF.